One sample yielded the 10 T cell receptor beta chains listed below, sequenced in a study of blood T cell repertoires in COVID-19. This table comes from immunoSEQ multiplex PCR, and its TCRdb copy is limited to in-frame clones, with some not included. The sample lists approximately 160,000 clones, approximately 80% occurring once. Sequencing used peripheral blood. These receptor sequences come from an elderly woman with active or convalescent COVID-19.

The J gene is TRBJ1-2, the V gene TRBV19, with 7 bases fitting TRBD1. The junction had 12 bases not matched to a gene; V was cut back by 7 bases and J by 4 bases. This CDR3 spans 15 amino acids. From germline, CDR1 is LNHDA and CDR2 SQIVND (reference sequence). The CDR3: CASIKEQGFGYGYTF. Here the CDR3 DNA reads TGTGCCAGTATAAAGGAACAGGGGTTCGGCTATGGCTACACCTTC.

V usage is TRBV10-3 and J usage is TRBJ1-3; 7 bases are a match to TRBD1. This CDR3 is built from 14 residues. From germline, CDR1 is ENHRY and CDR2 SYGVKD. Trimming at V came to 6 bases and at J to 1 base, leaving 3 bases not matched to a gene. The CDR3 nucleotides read TGTGCCATCAGCAGGGACAGATCTGGAAACACCATATATTTT. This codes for CAISRDRSGNTIYF.

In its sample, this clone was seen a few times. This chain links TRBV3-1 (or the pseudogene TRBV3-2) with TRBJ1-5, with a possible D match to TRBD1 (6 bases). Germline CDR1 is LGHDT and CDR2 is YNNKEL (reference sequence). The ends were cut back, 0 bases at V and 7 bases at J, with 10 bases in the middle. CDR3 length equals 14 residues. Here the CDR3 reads CASSQEGRGQPQHF. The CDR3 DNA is TGTGCCAGCAGCCAAGAAGGCAGGGGCCAGCCCCAGCATTTT.

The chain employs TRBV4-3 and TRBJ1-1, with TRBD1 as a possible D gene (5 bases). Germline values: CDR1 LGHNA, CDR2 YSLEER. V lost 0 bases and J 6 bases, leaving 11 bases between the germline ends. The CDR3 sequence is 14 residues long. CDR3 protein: CASSQDDRGAEAFF. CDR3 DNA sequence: TGCGCCAGCAGCCAAGATGATAGGGGCGCTGAAGCTTTCTTT.

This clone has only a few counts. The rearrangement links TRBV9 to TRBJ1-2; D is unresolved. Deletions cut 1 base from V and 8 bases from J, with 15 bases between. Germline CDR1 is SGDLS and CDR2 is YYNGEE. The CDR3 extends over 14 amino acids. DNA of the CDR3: TGTGCCAGCAGCGTATCCAGCGGGGTCTTGGGCTACACCTTC. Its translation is CASSVSSGVLGYTF.

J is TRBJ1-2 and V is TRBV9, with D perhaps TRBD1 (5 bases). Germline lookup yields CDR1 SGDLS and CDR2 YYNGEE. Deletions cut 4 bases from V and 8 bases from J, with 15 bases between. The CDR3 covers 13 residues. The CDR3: CASSQQPGSGYTF. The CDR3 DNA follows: TGTGCCAGCAGCCAACAACCAGGGTCAGGCTACACCTTC.

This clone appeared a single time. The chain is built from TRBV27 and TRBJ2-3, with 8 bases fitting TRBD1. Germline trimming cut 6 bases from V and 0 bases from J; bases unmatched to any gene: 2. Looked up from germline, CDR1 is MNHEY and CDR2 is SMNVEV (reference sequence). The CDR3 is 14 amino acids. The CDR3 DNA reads TGTGCCAGCAGAGGACAGGGAAGCACAGATACGCAGTATTTT. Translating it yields CASRGQGSTDTQYF.

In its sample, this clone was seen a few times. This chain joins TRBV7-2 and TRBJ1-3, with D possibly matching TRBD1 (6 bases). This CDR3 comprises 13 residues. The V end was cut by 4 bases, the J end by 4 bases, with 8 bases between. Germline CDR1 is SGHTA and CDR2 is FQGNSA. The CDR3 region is CASSSGQGNTIYF. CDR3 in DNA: TGTGCCAGCAGCTCAGGACAGGGAAACACCATATATTTT.

The CDR3 DNA reads as TGTGCCAGCAGTCCCATACAGGGGGTTCAGCCCCAGCATTTT. The encoded protein is CASSPIQGVQPQHF. V is TRBV28 and J is TRBJ1-5, with 8 positions matching TRBD1. V shed 5 bases and J 6 bases; nucleotides not matched to a gene: 6. The CDR3 totals 14 residues. Germline V gives CDR1 MDHEN, CDR2 SYDVKM.

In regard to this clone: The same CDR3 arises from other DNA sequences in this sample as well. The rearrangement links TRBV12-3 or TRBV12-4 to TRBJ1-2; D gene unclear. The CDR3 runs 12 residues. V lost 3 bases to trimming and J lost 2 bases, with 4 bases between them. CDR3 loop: CASSLTNYGYTF. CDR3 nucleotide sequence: TGTGCCAGCAGTTTGACAAACTATGGCTACACCTTC.